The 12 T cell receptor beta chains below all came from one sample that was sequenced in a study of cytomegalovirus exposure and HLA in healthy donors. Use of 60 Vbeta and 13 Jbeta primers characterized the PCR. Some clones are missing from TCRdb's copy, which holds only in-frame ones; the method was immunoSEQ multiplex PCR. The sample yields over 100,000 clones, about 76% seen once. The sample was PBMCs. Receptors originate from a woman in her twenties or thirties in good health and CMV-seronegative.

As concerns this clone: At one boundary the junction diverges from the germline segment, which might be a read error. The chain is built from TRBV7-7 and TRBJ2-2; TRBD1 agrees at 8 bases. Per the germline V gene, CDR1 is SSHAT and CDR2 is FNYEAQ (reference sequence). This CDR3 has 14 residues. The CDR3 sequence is CASSPDRGGGELFF. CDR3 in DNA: TGTGCTAGCAGCCCCGACAGGGGAGGCGGGGAGCTGTTTTTT.

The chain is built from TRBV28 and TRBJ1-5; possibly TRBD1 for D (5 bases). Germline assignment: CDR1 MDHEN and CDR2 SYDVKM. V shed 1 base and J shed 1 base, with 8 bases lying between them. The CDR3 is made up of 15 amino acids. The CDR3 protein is CASSLSPGSNQPQHF. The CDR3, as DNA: TGTGCCAGCAGTTTATCCCCAGGGAGCAATCAGCCCCAGCATTTT. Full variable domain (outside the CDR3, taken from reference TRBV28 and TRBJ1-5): DVKVTQSSRYLVKRTGEKVFLECVQDMDHENMFWYRQDPGLGLRLIYFSYDVKMKEKGDIPEGYSVSREKKERFSLILESASTNQTSMYLCASSLSPGSNQPQHFGDGTRLSIL.

DNA of the CDR3: TGCGCCAGCTCCAACAAGGGGAGGGCCGGGGAGCTGTTTTTT. Its translation is CASSNKGRAGELFF. This chain joins TRBV23-1 and TRBJ2-2; TRBD2 matches at 7 bases. TRBV23-1 is identified as an open reading frame with a role that is uncertain. Trimming cost V 8 bases and J 6 bases; bases outside gene matches: 9. The CDR3 spans 14 residues.

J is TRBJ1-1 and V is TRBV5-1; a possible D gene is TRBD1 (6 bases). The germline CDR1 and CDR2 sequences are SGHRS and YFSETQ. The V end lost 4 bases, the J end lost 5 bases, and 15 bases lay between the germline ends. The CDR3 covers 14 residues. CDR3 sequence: CASSDQQGGTEAFF. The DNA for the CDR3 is TGCGCCAGCAGCGACCAACAGGGAGGGACTGAAGCTTTCTTT.

CDR3 region: CASSFGTPNPHEQFF. The CDR3 nucleotides read TGTGCCAGCAGTTTTGGGACTCCGAATCCCCATGAGCAGTTCTTC. V gene TRBV28 combines with J gene TRBJ2-1, with D maybe TRBD2 (6 bases). The CDR3 spans 15 residues. Trimming cost V 3 bases and J 8 bases, with 17 bases left between them. In germline, CDR1 is MDHEN, CDR2 SYDVKM.

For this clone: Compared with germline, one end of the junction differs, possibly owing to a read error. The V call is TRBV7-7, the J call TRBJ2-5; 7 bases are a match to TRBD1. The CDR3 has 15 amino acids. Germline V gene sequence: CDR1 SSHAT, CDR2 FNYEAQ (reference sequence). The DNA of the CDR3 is TGTGCTAGCAGCGAAGAGACAGGGACGGGGGAGACCCAGTACTTC. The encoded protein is CASSEETGTGETQYF.

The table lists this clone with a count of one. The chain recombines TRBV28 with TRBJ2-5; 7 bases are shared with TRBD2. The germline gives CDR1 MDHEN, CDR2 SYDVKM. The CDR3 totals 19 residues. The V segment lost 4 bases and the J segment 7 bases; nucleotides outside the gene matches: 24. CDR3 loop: CASSSPWKHSGLQEWTQYF. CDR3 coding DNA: TGTGCCAGCAGTTCCCCATGGAAACATTCGGGACTACAAGAATGGACCCAGTACTTC.

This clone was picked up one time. The CDR3 DNA reads as TGCGCCAGCAGCTTGGCGGCGGGAGGGACCGGGGAGCTGTTTTTT. As protein: CASSLAAGGTGELFF. V usage is TRBV5-1 and J usage is TRBJ2-2, with TRBD2 matching over 9 bases. This CDR3 region has 15 residues. Germline V CDR1 and CDR2: SGHRS, YFSETQ. V was pared by 0 bases and J by 5 bases, with 2 bases of the junction left unmatched.

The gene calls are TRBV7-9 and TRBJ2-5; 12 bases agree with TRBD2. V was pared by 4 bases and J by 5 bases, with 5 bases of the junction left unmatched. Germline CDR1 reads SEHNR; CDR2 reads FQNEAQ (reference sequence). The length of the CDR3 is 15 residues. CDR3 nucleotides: TGTGCCAGCAGCTCCCCGACTAGCGGGAGTGAGACCCAGTACTTC. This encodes CASSSPTSGSETQYF.

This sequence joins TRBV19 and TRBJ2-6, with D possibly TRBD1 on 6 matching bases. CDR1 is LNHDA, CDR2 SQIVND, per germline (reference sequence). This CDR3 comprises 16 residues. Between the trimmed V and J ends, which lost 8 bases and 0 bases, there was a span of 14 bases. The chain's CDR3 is CASLRGFASGANVLTF. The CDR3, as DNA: TGTGCCAGTCTCAGGGGTTTTGCCTCTGGGGCCAACGTCCTGACTTTC.

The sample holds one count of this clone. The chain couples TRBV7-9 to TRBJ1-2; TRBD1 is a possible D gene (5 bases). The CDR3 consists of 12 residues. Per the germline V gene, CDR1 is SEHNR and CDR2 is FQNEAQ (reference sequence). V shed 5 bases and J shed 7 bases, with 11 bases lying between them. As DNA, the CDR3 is TGTGCCAGCAGCCAAGGGACTTCTGGCTACACCTTC. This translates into CASSQGTSGYTF.

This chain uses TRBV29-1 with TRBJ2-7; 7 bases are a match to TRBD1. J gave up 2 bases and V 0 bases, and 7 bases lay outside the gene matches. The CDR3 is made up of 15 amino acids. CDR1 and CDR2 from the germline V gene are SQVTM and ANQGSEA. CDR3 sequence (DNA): TGCAGCGTTGAAGATCCAGGGGGTTATCCCTACGAGCAGTACTTC. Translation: CSVEDPGGYPYEQYF.